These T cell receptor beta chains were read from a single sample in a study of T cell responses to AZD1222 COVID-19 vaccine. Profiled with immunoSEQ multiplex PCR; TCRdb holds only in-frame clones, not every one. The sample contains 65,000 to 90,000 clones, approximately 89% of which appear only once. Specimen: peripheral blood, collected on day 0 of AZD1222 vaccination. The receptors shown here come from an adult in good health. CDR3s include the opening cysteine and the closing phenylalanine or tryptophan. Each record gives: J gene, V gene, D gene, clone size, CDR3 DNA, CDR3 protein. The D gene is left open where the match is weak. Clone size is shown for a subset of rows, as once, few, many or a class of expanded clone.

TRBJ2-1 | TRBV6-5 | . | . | TGTGCCAGCAGTCCAAACGGAGGCTCCTACAATGAGCAGTTCTTC | CASSPNGGSYNEQFF
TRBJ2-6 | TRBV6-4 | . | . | TGTGCCAGCAGTGACTACTCTGGGGCCAACGTCCTGACTTTC | CASSDYSGANVLTF
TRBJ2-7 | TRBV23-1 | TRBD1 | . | TGCGCCAGCACTCCATCGACAGGGGGCGGGTACGAGCAGTACTTC | CASTPSTGGGYEQYF
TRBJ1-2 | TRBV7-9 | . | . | TGTGCCAGCAGCTTAGGCGGGGGCTCTGGCTACACCTTC | CASSLGGGSGYTF
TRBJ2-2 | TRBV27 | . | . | TGTGCCAGCAGTTTGACCGGGGAGCTGTTTTTT | CASSLTGELFF
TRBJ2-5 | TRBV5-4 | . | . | TGTGCCAGCAGCTCGGCAGGGATTGGGGAGACCCAGTACTTC | CASSSAGIGETQYF
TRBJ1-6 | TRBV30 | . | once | TGTGCCTGGAGTGTAGCCAGGGCCAGGAGTCGGACACCCCTCCACTTT | CAWSVARARSRTPLHF
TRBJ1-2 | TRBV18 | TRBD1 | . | TGTGCCAGCTCACCTCCGGGACAGGGTAACTATGGCTACACCTTC | CASSPPGQGNYGYTF
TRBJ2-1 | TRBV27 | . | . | TGTGCCAGCAGTTTATCGCCCAGCTACAATGAGCAGTTCTTC | CASSLSPSYNEQFF
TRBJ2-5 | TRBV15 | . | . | TGTGCCACCAGCAGAGAGGGGGCCGGTGAGACCCAGTACTTC | CATSREGAGETQYF
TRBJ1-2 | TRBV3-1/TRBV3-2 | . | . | TGTGCCAGCAGCCGGGCGTCGAACTATGGCTACACCTTC | CASSRASNYGYTF
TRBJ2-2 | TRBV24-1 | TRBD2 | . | TGTGCCACCAGTGACCAGAGGGGAGGGGACACCGGGGAGCTGTTTTTT | CATSDQRGGDTGELFF
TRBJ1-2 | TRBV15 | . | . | TGTGCCACCAGCAGCTTGTCACAGACCTATGGCTACACCTTC | CATSSLSQTYGYTF
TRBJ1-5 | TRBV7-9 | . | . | TGTGCCAGCAGCTTAGAGGTTGGGGCCATCCCCAATCAGCCCCAGCATTTT | CASSLEVGAIPNQPQHF
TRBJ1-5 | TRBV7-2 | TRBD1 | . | TGTGCCAGCAGCACCCGGACAGGGATGGGCCAGCCCCAGCATTTT | CASSTRTGMGQPQHF
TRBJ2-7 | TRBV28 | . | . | TGTGCCAGCAGTTTCTCCCAAGGGCGACTAGCCTACGAGCAGTACTTC | CASSFSQGRLAYEQYF
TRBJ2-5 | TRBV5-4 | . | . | TGTGCCAGCAGCTTGGACAGGGAGACCCAGTACTTC | CASSLDRETQYF
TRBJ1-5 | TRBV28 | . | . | TGTGCCAGCAGGCCTACTTTGACAGGCCGGCCCCAGCATTTT | CASRPTLTGRPQHF
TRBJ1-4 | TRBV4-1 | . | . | TGCGCCAGCAGCCCTTGGGGGGGTGTAACTAATGAAAAACTGTTTTTT | CASSPWGGVTNEKLFF
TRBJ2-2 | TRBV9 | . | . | TGTGCCAGCAGCGTAGAGGTCCTCCCGTCTCGCGGGGAGCTGTTTTTT | CASSVEVLPSRGELFF
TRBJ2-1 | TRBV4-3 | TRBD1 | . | TGCGCCAGCAGCCAACAAACGACAGGGTACCACAATGAGCAGTTCTTC | CASSQQTTGYHNEQFF
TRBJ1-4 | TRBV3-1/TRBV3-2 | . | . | TGTGCCAGCAGCCCGTCAGGGACCGAAAAACTGTTTTTT | CASSPSGTEKLFF
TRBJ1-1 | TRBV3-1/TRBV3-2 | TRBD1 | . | TGTGCCAGCAGCCATCCGACAGGGGGTAACACTGAAGCTTTCTTT | CASSHPTGGNTEAFF
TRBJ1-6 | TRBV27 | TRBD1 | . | TGTGCCAGCAGTTTGGGACAGGGCCTCAACCTCTATAATTCACCCCTCCACTTT | CASSLGQGLNLYNSPLHF
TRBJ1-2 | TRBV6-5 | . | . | TGTGCCAGCAGTTACGGCAGGCGAAACTATGGCTACACCTTC | CASSYGRRNYGYTF
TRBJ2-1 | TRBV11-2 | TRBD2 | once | TGTGCCAGCAGCCTCTCAGGACTAGCCCGATACAATGAGCAGTTCTTC | CASSLSGLARYNEQFF
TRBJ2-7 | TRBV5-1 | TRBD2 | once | TGCGCCAGCAGCTTGGGGACTAGCGGGCCCGGGTACTTC | CASSLGTSGPGYF
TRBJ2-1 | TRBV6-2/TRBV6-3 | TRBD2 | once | TGTGCCAGCAGTTACTCGAGCGGGAGGCCTAACAATGAGCAGTTCTTC | CASSYSSGRPNNEQFF
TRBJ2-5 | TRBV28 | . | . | TGTGCCAGCAGTTTCAGGGGCGGCCAAGAGACCCAGTACTTC | CASSFRGGQETQYF
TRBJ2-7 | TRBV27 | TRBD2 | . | TGTGCCAGCAGTTTCAGGACTAGCGGCGAGCAGTACTTC | CASSFRTSGEQYF
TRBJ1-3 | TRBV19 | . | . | TGTGCCAGTAGCACAAGACGACAGGTCTCTGGAAACACCATATATTTT | CASSTRRQVSGNTIYF